This T cell receptor beta chain was found in a study of T cell repertoires in cytomegalovirus infection (dated by TCRdb to 2018 to 2020). About the investigation overall: Donor HLA type was relevant to the analysis, as public TCR beta signatures indicated carriage of CMV infection together with the matching HLA type.

TCRdb names Illumina HiSeq 1500 as the instrument used. In TCRdb, the public reads were trimmed at Q25 with fastp and aligned with MiXCR, with productive beta chains retained. Rows merge per CDR3 protein into single entries with the most common DNA and genes. Across this sample there are about 140,000 distinct CDR3 sequences, with about 6.1% seen only once. The top ten hold roughly 18% of the sample. CDR1 and CDR2 are drawn from the germline V gene: MDHEN, SYDVKM. The CDR3 measures 17 amino acids from cysteine to phenylalanine. Only the CDR3 region is kept as DNA, spanning 51 bases read in frame from base 1. Cut back by 6 bases and 0 bases, the V and J ends lie 18 bases apart. This clonotype has at least ten counts. Its antigen has not been determined. Per-base quality was not reported, and no clone a single base away is much larger than it. Broader findings and caveats from the paper: Carriers of CMV infection plus the relevant HLA type were discriminated by the cumulative frequency of public TCR beta family members in the study cohort and in an independent approximately 350-donor cohort. The ex vivo response was dominated by HLA-C-restricted CMV-specific TCR beta clonotypes, which also provided the single most frequent clonotype in two of eight donors.

The sequence was collected from a human donor in good health (CMV status not recorded). Some clones in this sample may be carry-over from other donors' samples. The sample consisted of PBMCs. In this chain, TRBV28 is recombined with TRBJ1-5; TRBD1 could be the D gene, as 5 bases match. The CDR3 region reads CASRTAHGGSSNQPQHF. At the DNA level, the sequence is TGTGCCAGCAGAACTGCCCATGGGGGGAGTAGCAATCAGCCCCAGCATTTT. Reference TRBV28 and TRBJ1-5 proteins supply the regions before and after the CDR3; the full variable domain is: DVKVTQSSRYLVKRTGEKVFLECVQDMDHENMFWYRQDPGLGLRLIYFSYDVKMKEKGDIPEGYSVSREKKERFSLILESASTNQTSMYLCASRTAHGGSSNQPQHFGDGTRLSIL.